This record covers a single T cell receptor beta chain. This clonotype is characterized as medium-sized (0.01 to 0.1%). What antigen it recognizes has not been identified. No much larger clone is present one base from it, and per-base qualities are unavailable. This specimen's time point label, interpreted: sample taken at primary tumor resection. Donors were about 70 patients with early-stage, untreated non-small cell lung cancer from the lung TRACERx cohort. Without any cell sorting, TCR sequencing was performed on whole RNA extracted either from tumor and nontumor lung tissue or from cryopreserved PBMC samples. A patient was chosen for TCR sequencing only when enough RNA was available from at least two tumor regions. Before selection, tumor and adjacent nontumor lung specimens were reviewed by a lung pathologist. The data were obtained in a study of spatial heterogeneity in lung cancer (dated by TCRdb to between 2019 and 2020). Describing the broader study: More beta-chain than alpha-chain transcripts were consistently detected, likely reflecting higher beta-chain transcript abundance. The study linked features of the TCR repertoire to counts of nonsynonymous mutations, which were determined by whole-exome sequencing of tumor tissue. The study quantitatively compared TCR alpha and beta repertoires across multiple tumor regions, matched nontumor lung and blood in non-small cell lung cancer. A strong correlation was found between TCR transcript counts in tumor regions and a T cell transcriptional module score from matched bulk RNA-seq. Both alpha and beta chains were TCR-sequenced in samples taken at surgery, namely 220 tumor regions, around 70 matched nontumor lung samples and 56 PBMC samples. In the raw uncorrected reads, each unique combination of TCR and UMI appeared more than ten times on average.

Results and caveats for the whole study, not just this receptor: The tumor nonsynonymous mutation count correlated with the number of expanded alpha and beta TCRs within the tumor. The count of ubiquitous expanded TCRs correlated with the count of ubiquitous nonsynonymous mutations, and the count of regional expanded TCRs correlated with the count of regional nonsynonymous mutations. TCR-seq was estimated to cover only roughly 6.8% of tumor T cells for alpha chains and around 13% for beta chains. Confirming at a functional level the hypothesis that regional TCRs recognize regional mutations was considered to require additional single-cell paired TCR alpha and beta sequencing.

Library creation used 5' RACE. TCRdb shows the sequencer as NextSeq 500. The TCR library protocol attached a unique molecular identifier to each TCR cDNA molecule to allow correction of PCR and sequencing errors. As for the authors' bioinformatics: TCR identification, UMI-based error correction and CDR3 extraction were performed with Decombinator tools. Expanded TCRs were defined as those above a frequency of 2 per 1,000, corresponding to the top 1% of the tumor frequency distribution. Expanded tumor TCRs statistically deemed absent (corrected P<0.05) from at least one tumor region were classed as regional, and all other expanded tumor TCRs were classed as ubiquitous. Renyi diversity was computed with the R vegan package after each repertoire had been subsampled 100 times to 5,000 TCRs. To build CDR3 similarity networks, amino acid triplet string-kernel similarity was used, and CDR3s were connected when their pairwise similarity was above 0.82. TCRdb cleaned the public reads at Q25 with fastp, built clones with MiXCR and kept in-frame beta chains. CDR3 protein sequences are deduplicated, and each keeps its most common genes and DNA. The authors' filters were not applied to this entry. The table for this sample lists 2,000 to 3,000 distinct CDR3 sequences; under 10% of them were counted only once. The top ten hold almost 25% of the sample.

CDR1 and CDR2 are drawn from the germline V gene: KGHSH, LQKENI. CDR3 length: 14 amino acids, cysteine to phenylalanine. CDR3 DNA is the only sequence kept; it has 42 bases, read in frame from the first base. The V end loses 2 bases and the J end loses 5 bases, and a stretch of 10 bases separates them. Source: lung tumor tissue, taken at surgery. The origin of this receptor is a female donor with early-stage non-small cell lung cancer. The chain was built from TRBV18 and TRBJ1-5, and TRBD1 may be the D gene, going by 6 matching bases. The CDR3 in this case is CASSPGAGDQPQHF. The sequenced DNA: TGTGCCAGCTCACCAGGGGCAGGGGATCAGCCCCAGCATTTT.